The 18 T cell receptor beta chains given below trace back to one sample, sequenced in a study of blood T cell repertoires in COVID-19. TCRdb's table, derived via immunoSEQ multiplex PCR, lists solely in-frame clones and lacks some. The sample includes 150,000 to 200,000 clones, about 80% of them seen just once. Sequenced: PBMCs or T cells enriched from blood (not recorded which). Receptor source: a man aged 60 to 75 who had been exposed to COVID-19.

About this clone: The junction differs from germline at one of its ends, possibly a read error. This chain joins TRBV11-3 and TRBJ2-1, with D possibly being TRBD1 (5 bases). The V gene's germline CDR1 is SGHNT and CDR2 YENEEA. The CDR3 extends over 11 amino acids. The DNA for the CDR3 is TGTGCCAGCAGCTTAGGTCTAGTAGGGGTCTTC. It translates to CASSLGLVGVF.

The V and J genes are TRBV4-3 and TRBJ2-3, with 11 bases matching TRBD2. This CDR3 is built from 16 residues. With 2 bases clipped from V and 5 bases from J, the junction kept 6 bases outside the gene matches. Germline CDR1 LGHNA, CDR2 YSLEER. The CDR3 spells CASSQNIAGGLDTQYF. The CDR3 DNA sequence: TGCGCCAGCAGCCAAAACATAGCGGGAGGGCTAGATACGCAGTATTTT.

This chain joins TRBV19 and TRBJ1-5, with 7 bases lining up with TRBD1. Germline V lookup: CDR1 LNHDA, CDR2 SQIVND (reference sequence). Trimming removed 5 bases from V and 2 bases from J; junction bases left unmatched: 6. The CDR3 covers 15 residues. The chain's CDR3 is CASSPKGAGNQPQHF. The CDR3 region has the DNA TGTGCCAGTAGTCCCAAGGGGGCTGGCAATCAGCCCCAGCATTTT.

The chain employs TRBV5-1 and TRBJ2-7; 7 nucleotides match TRBD2. This CDR3 contains 15 residues. V was clipped by 0 bases and J by 3 bases; unmatched bases: 6. Germline V gene lookup returns CDR1 SGHRS and CDR2 YFSETQ. The CDR3 loop reads CASSLDLGGFYEQYF. In DNA, the CDR3 is TGCGCCAGCAGCTTGGACCTCGGGGGGTTCTACGAGCAGTACTTC.

The chain joins TRBV27 to TRBJ1-6; possibly TRBD1 for D (5 bases). The CDR3 runs to 17 residues. V was cut by 1 base and J by 1 base, with 11 bases left in between. Germline assignment: CDR1 MNHEY and CDR2 SMNVEV (reference sequence). The CDR3 region is CASSLWGGRSYNSPLHF. The CDR3 coding sequence is TGTGCCAGCAGTTTATGGGGCGGCCGGTCCTATAATTCACCCCTCCACTTT.

The chain uses TRBV13 and TRBJ2-5, with a possible D match to TRBD2 (6 bases). V lost 5 bases to trimming and J lost 0 bases, with 34 bases between them. The CDR3 contains 22 residues. Germline CDR1 reads PRHDT; CDR2 reads FYEKMQ (reference sequence). CDR3 protein: CASSPYILSPEGPGTHQETQYF. CDR3 bases: TGTGCCAGCAGCCCATATATCCTAAGCCCTGAGGGGCCCGGGACTCACCAAGAGACCCAGTACTTC.

The chain has TRBV11-2 and TRBJ2-7; weak D call: TRBD1 (6 bases). There are 15 residues in the CDR3. Trimming shortened V by 7 bases and J by 0 bases, and 16 bases separated the two germline ends. Germline V CDR1 and CDR2: SGHAT, FQNNGV. The CDR3 spells CASTSGTLNSYEQYF. As DNA, the CDR3 is TGTGCCAGCACCTCCGGGACACTGAACTCCTACGAGCAGTACTTC.

As DNA, the CDR3 is TGTGCCAGCACCGAAGGCGGGGCAGAGAATCAGCCCCAGCATTTT. Its translation: CASTEGGAENQPQHF. The chain combines TRBV2 with TRBJ1-5; D perhaps matches TRBD1 (5 bases). This CDR3 has 15 amino acids. Trimming left V 7 bases short and J 4 bases short, with 17 bases between. CDR1 and CDR2 (germline): SNHLY, FYNNEI.

The V gene is TRBV7-2, the J gene TRBJ1-1; 7 bases align to TRBD1. The J segment lost 7 bases and the V segment lost 1 base, leaving 0 bases of the junction unmatched. Looked up from germline, CDR1 is SGHTA and CDR2 is FQGNSA. The CDR3 has 12 amino acids. The CDR3 DNA reads as TGTGCCAGCAGCTTAGACAGGGGTGAAGCTTTCTTT. Protein sequence: CASSLDRGEAFF.

The rearrangement links TRBV18 to TRBJ2-5; the match to TRBD2 covers 12 bases. V lost 2 bases and J lost 1; bases outside the gene matches: 8. Germline CDR1 KGHSH, CDR2 LQKENI. The CDR3 spans 18 residues. The DNA for the CDR3 is TGTGCCAGCTCACCAGAGACTAGCGGGAGTTGGGGCCAAGAGACCCAGTACTTC. Protein: CASSPETSGSWGQETQYF.

V gene TRBV7-2 combines with J gene TRBJ2-7; 10 nucleotides match TRBD2. Germline V gives CDR1 SGHTA, CDR2 FQGNSA. Unmatched junction bases numbered 3, after V lost 4 bases and J lost 3 bases. The CDR3 has 14 residues. The CDR3 loop is CASSSGTSDYEQYF. The CDR3 DNA sequence: TGTGCCAGCAGCTCCGGGACTAGCGACTACGAGCAGTACTTC.

The chain has TRBV5-8 and TRBJ2-5, with TRBD1 matching over 9 bases. Germline V lookup: CDR1 SGHTS, CDR2 YDEGEE. J gave up 1 base and V 0 bases, and 1 base lay outside the gene matches. This CDR3 comprises 15 residues. CDR3 residues: CASSLAGQGQETQYF. CDR3 coding DNA: TGTGCCAGCAGCTTGGCGGGACAGGGCCAAGAGACCCAGTACTTC.

This sequence joins TRBV7-8 and TRBJ1-1, with D perhaps matching TRBD1 (5 bases). V lost 2 bases and J lost 2, with 12 bases in between. Germline CDR1 and CDR2: SGHVS and FQNEAQ. This CDR3 is built from 15 residues. CDR3 nucleotides: TGTGCCAGCAGCTTAAAGGGCGGGGCCAACACTGAAGCTTTCTTT. Translating gives CASSLKGGANTEAFF.

The chain couples TRBV10-3 to TRBJ2-7; 9 bases fit TRBD1. The length of the CDR3 is 16 residues. V trimming: 0 bases; J trimming: 5 bases; junction bases outside the gene matches: 8. The germline gives CDR1 ENHRY, CDR2 SYGVKD. The CDR3 region is CAISESTRDRVHEQYF. In DNA, the CDR3 is TGTGCCATCAGTGAGTCGACCCGGGACAGGGTCCACGAGCAGTACTTC.

This rearrangement joins TRBV7-9 to TRBJ1-3, with unresolved D. Per the germline V gene, CDR1 is SEHNR and CDR2 is FQNEAQ (reference sequence). V was pared by 5 bases and J by 0 bases, with 11 bases between. The CDR3 contains 15 residues. CDR3 sequence: CASSPTFSSGNTIYF. CDR3 DNA: TGTGCCAGCAGCCCTACTTTCTCCTCTGGAAACACCATATATTTT.

The rearrangement links TRBV11-3 to TRBJ1-3; 8 nucleotides line up with TRBD1. Trimming at V came to 4 bases and at J to 4 bases, leaving 6 bases not matched to a gene. CDR3 length equals 15 residues. Germline V gives CDR1 SGHNT, CDR2 YENEEA. CDR3 protein: CASSYPRGQGNTIYF. CDR3 DNA sequence: TGTGCCAGCAGCTACCCCAGGGGGCAAGGAAACACCATATATTTT.

This clone was seen just once. This sequence joins TRBV7-2 and TRBJ1-5, with TRBD1 as a possible D gene (6 bases). Trimming removed 2 bases at V and 3 bases at J, with 11 bases between. This CDR3 has 15 residues. Germline assignment: CDR1 SGHTA and CDR2 FQGNSA. The CDR3 region has the DNA TGTGCCAGCAGCTTAACCCGGGACACCAATCAGCCCCAGCATTTT. The encoded protein is CASSLTRDTNQPQHF.

The chain carries TRBV19 and TRBJ2-7; weak D call: TRBD2 (5 bases). Germline values: CDR1 LNHDA, CDR2 SQIVND (reference sequence). Deletions cut 8 bases from V and 3 bases from J, with 17 bases between. This CDR3 is 14 amino acids long. The CDR3 DNA reads TGTGCCAGTGCCACTCCGGGAAAGGACTACGAGCAGTACTTC. Translation: CASATPGKDYEQYF.